This record concerns one TCR beta chain sequence. Per germline, CDR1 SEHNR and CDR2 FQNEAQ (reference sequence). V lost 6 bases to trimming and J lost 8 bases, with 16 bases between them. The CDR3 sequence is 14 residues long. Histologic diagnosis was independently verified by two lung pathologists. TCRdb's table, derived via immunoSEQ multiplex PCR, lists solely in-frame clones and lacks some. The profile shows 8,500 to 13,000 clones, more than 65% of them singletons. These data are taken from a study of immune evolution from preneoplasia to lung adenocarcinoma. Study information: HLA loss of heterozygosity: about 7% AIS, about 15% MIA, roughly 30% ADC, none AAH.

The rearrangement uses TRBV7-9 and TRBJ1-4, with D perhaps TRBD1 (5 bases). The sequencing input was FFPE minimally invasive lung adenocarcinoma tissue. The source of this sequence is a person aged 70 to 80 with lung adenocarcinoma. CDR3: CASRISQGNEKLFF. In nucleotides, the CDR3 is TGTGCCAGCAGGATATCGCAGGGAAACGAAAAACTGTTTTTT.